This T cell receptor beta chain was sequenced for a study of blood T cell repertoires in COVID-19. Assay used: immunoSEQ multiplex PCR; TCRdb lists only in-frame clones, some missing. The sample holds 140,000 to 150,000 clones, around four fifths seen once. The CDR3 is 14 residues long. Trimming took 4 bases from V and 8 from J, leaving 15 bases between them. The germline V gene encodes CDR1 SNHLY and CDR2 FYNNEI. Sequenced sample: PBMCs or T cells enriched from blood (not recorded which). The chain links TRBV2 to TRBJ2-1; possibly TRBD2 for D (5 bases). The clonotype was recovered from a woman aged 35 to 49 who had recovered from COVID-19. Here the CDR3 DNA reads TGTGCCAGCAGTGCCCCAGAAACTAGTCATGAGCAGTTCTTC. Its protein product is CASSAPETSHEQFF.